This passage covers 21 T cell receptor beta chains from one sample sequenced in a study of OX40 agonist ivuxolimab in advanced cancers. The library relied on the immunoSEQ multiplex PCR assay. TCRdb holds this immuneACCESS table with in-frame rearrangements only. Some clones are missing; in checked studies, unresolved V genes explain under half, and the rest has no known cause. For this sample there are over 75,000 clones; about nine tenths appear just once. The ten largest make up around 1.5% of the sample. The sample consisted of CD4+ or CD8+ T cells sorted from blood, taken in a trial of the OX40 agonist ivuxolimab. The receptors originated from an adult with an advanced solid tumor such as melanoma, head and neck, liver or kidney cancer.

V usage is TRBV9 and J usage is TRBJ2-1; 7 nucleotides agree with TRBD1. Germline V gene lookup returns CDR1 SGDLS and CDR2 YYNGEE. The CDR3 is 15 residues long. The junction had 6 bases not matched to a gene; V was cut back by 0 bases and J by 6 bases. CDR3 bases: TGTGCCAGCAGCGTAGTGACAGGGCAGGTCAATGAGCAGTTCTTC. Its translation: CASSVVTGQVNEQFF.

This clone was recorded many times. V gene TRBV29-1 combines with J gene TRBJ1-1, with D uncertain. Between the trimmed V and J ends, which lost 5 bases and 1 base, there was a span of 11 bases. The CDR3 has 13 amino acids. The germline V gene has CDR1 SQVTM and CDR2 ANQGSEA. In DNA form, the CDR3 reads TGCAGCGTTAGGACCTGGGGGAACACTGAAGCTTTCTTT. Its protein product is CSVRTWGNTEAFF.

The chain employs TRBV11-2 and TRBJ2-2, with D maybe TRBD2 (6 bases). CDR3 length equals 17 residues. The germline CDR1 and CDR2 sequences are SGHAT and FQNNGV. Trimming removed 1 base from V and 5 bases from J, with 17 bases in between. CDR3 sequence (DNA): TGTGCCAGCAGCTTAGGGGTGGTTACCGGAGGGACCGGGGAGCTGTTTTTT. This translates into CASSLGVVTGGTGELFF.

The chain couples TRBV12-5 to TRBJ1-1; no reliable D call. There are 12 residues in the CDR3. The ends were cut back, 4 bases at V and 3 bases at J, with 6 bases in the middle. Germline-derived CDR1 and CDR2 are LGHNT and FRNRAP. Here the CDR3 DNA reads TGTGCTAGTGGTTCGTGGGACACTGAAGCTTTCTTT. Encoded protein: CASGSWDTEAFF. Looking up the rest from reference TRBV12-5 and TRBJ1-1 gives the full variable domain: DARVTQTPRHKVTEMGQEVTMRCQPILGHNTVFWYRQTMMQGLELLAYFRNRAPLDDSGMPKDRFSAEMPDATLATLKIQPSEPRDSAVYFCASGSWDTEAFFGQGTRLTVV.

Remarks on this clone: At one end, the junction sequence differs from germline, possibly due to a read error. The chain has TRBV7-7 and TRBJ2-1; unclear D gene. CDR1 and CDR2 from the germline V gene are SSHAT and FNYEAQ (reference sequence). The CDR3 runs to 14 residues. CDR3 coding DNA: TGTGCTAGCAGCTTAGACGACTCCTACAATGAGCAGTTCTTC. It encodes CASSLDDSYNEQFF.

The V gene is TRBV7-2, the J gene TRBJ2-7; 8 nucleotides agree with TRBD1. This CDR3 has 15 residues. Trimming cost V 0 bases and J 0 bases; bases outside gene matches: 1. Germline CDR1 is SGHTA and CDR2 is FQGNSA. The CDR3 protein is CASSLAGQVSYEQYF. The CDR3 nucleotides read TGTGCCAGCAGCTTAGCGGGACAGGTCTCCTACGAGCAGTACTTC. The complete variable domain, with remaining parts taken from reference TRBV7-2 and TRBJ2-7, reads GAGVSQSPSNKVTEKGKDVELRCDPISGHTALYWYRQSLGQGLEFLIYFQGNSAPDKSGLPSDRFSAERTGGSVSTLTIQRTQQEDSAVYLCASSLAGQVSYEQYFGPGTRLTVT.

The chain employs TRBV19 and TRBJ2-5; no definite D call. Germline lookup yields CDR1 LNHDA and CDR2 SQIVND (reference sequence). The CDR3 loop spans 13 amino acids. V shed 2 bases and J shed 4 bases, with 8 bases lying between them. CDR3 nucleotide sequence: TGTGCCAGTAGTATACTGCCGGCAGAGACCCAGTACTTC. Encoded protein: CASSILPAETQYF.

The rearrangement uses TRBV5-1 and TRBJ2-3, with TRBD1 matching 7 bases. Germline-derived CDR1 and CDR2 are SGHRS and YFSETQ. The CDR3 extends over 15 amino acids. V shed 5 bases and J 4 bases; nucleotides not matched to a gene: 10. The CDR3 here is CASRIGGQSPDTQYF. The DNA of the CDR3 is TGCGCCAGCAGGATAGGGGGCCAAAGCCCAGATACGCAGTATTTT.

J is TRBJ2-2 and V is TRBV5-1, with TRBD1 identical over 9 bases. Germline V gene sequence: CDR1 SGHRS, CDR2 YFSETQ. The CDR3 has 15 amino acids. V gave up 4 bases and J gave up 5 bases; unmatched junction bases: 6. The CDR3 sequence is CASSGGTGITGELFF. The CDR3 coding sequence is TGCGCCAGCAGCGGCGGGACAGGGATTACCGGGGAGCTGTTTTTT.

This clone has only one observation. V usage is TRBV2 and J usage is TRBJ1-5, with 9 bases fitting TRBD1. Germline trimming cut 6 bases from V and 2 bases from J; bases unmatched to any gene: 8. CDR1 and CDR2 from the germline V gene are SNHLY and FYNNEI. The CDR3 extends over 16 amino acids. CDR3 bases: TGTGCCAGCAGCTTAGACAGGGGGTACGGCAATCAGCCCCAGCATTTT. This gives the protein CASSLDRGYGNQPQHF.

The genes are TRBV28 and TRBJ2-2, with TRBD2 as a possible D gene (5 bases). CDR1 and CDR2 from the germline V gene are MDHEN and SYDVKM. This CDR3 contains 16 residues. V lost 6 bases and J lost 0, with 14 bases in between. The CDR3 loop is CASSPTTGTNTGELFF. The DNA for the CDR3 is TGTGCCAGCAGCCCTACGACCGGGACGAACACCGGGGAGCTGTTTTTT.

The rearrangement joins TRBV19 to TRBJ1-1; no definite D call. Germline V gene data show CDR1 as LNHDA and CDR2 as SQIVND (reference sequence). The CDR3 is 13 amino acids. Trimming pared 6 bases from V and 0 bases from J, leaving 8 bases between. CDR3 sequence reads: CASSSQLNTEAFF. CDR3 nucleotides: TGTGCCAGTAGCTCTCAGTTGAACACTGAAGCTTTCTTT.

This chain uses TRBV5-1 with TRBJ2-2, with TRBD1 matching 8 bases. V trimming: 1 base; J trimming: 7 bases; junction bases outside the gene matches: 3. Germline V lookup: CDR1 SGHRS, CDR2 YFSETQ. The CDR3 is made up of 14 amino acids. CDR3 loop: CASSLRQGIGELFF. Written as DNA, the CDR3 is TGCGCCAGCAGCTTGAGACAGGGGATCGGGGAGCTGTTTTTT. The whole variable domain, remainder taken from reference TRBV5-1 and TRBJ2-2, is KAGVTQTPRYLIKTRGQQVTLSCSPISGHRSVSWYQQTPGQGLQFLFEYFSETQRNKGNFPGRFSGRQFSNSRSEMNVSTLELGDSALYLCASSLRQGIGELFFGEGSRLTVL.

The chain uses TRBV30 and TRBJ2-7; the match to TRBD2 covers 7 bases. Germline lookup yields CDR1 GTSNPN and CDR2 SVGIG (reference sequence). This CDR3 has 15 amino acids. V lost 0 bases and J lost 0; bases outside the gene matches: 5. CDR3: CAWSVGGSLSYEQYF. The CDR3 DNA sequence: TGTGCCTGGAGTGTTGGCGGGAGCCTCTCCTACGAGCAGTACTTC. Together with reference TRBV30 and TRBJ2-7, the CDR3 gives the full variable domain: SQTIHQWPATLVQPVGSPLSLECTVEGTSNPNLYWYRQAAGRGLQLLFYSVGIGQISSEVPQNLSASRPQDRQFILSSKKLLLSDSGFYLCAWSVGGSLSYEQYFGPGTRLTVT.

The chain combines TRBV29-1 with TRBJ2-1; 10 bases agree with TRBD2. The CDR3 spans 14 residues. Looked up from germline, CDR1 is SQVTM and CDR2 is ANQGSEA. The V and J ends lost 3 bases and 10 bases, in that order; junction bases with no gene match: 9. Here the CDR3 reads CSVDTSGTSSEQFF. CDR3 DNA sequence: TGCAGCGTTGACACTAGCGGGACTTCCTCCGAGCAGTTCTTC.

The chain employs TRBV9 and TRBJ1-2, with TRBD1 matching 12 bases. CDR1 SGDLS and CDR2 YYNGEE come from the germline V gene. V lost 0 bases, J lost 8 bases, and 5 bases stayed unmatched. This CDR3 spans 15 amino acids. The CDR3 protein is CASSVATGTGGGYTF. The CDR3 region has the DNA TGTGCCAGCAGCGTAGCTACGGGGACAGGGGGCGGCTACACCTTC.

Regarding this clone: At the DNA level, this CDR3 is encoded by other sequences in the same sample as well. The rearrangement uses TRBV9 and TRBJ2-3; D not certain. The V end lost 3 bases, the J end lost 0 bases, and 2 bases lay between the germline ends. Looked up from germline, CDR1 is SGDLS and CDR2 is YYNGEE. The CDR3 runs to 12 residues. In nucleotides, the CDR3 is TGTGCCAGCAGCGCTAGCACAGATACGCAGTATTTT. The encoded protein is CASSASTDTQYF.

CDR3 sequence reads: CASRENPGGLTDQPQHF. CDR3 DNA: TGTGCCAGCAGAGAAAACCCCGGGGGGCTTACGGATCAGCCCCAGCATTTT. J is TRBJ1-5 and V is TRBV6-1; D possibly corresponds to TRBD1 (6 bases). The ends were cut back, 6 bases at V and 5 bases at J, with 23 bases in the middle. The CDR3 spans 17 residues. From germline, CDR1 is MNHNS and CDR2 SASEGT.

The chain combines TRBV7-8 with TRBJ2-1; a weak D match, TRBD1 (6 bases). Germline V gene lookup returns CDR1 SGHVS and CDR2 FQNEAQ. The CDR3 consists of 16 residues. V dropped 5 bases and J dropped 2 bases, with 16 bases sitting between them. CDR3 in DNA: TGTGCCAGCAGCCTAGGATTGGGGGCCGCCTACAATGAGCAGTTCTTC. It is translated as CASSLGLGAAYNEQFF.

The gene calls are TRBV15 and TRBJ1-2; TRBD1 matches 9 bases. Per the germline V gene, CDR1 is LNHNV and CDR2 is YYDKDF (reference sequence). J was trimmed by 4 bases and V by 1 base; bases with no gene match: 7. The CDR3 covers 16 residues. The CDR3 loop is CATSRGGTGLGYGYTF. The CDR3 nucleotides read TGTGCCACCAGCAGAGGCGGGACAGGGCTCGGCTATGGCTACACCTTC.

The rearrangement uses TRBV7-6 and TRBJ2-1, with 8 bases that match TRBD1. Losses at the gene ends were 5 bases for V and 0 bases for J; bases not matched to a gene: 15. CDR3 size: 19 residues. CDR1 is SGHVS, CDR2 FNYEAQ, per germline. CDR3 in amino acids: CASSAPSPGQDSSYNEQFF. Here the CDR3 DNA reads TGTGCCAGCAGCGCCCCTTCTCCGGGACAGGACAGCTCCTACAATGAGCAGTTCTTC.